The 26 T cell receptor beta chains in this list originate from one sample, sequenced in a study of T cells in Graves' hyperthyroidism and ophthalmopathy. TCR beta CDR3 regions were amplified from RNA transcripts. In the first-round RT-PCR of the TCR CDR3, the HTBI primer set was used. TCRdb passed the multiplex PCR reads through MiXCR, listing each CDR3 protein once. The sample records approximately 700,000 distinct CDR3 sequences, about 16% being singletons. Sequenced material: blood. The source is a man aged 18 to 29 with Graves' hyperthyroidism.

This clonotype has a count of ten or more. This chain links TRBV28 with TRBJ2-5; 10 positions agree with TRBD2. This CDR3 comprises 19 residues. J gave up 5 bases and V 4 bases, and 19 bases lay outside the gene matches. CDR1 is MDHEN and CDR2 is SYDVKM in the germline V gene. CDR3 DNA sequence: TGTGCCAGCAGTTCCCTAGGATCTAGCGGGAGATCGTCGGGGGAGACCCAGTACTTC. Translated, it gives CASSSLGSSGRSSGETQYF.

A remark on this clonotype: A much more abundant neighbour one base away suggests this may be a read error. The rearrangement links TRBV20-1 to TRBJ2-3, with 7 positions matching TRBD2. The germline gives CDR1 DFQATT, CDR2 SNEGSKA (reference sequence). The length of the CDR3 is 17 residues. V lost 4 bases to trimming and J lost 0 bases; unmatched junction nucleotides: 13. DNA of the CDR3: TGCAGTGCTAAAGATACTAGCGAGGCCTCTAGCACAGATACGCAGTATTTT. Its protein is CSAKDTSEASSTDTQYF.

In DNA, the CDR3 is TGCAGCGTTCCAAAGCCGGGACTCAAATCCGATACGCAGTATTTT. Its translation: CSVPKPGLKSDTQYF. The chain recombines TRBV29-1 with TRBJ2-3; possible D gene TRBD2, 6 bases. V shed 5 bases and J shed 6 bases, with 21 bases lying between them. The CDR3 spans 15 residues. Germline V gene lookup returns CDR1 SQVTM and CDR2 ANQGSEA.

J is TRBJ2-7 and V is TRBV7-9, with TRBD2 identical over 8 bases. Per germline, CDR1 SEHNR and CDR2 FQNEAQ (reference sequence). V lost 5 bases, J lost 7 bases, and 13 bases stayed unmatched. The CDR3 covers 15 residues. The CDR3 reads CASSPSGGRPREQYF. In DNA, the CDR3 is TGTGCCAGCAGCCCATCGGGGGGGAGGCCTCGGGAGCAGTACTTC.

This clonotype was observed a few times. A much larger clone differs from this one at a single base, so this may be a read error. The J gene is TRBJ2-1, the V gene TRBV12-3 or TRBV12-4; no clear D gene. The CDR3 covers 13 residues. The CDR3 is CTSSSQSYNEQFF. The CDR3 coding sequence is TGTACCAGCAGTTCTCAGAGCTACAATGAGCAGTTCTTC.

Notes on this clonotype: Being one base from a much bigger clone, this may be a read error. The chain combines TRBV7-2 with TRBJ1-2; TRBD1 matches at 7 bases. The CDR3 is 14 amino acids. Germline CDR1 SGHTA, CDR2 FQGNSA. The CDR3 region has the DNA TGTGTCAGCAGCTTAGTCAGGGGGTACTATGGCTACACCTTC. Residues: CVSSLVRGYYGYTF. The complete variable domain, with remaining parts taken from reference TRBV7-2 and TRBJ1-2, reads GAGVSQSPSNKVTEKGKDVELRCDPISGHTALYWYRQSLGQGLEFLIYFQGNSAPDKSGLPSDRFSAERTGGSVSTLTIQRTQQEDSAVYLCVSSLVRGYYGYTFGSGTRLTVV.

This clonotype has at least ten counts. CDR3 loop: CASSEVWPGPFF. The CDR3, as DNA: TGTGCCAGCAGTGAAGTTTGGCCTGGTCCTTTCTTT. The chain couples TRBV2 to TRBJ1-1; no reliable D call. There are 12 residues in the CDR3. V lost 1 base, J lost 12 bases, and 12 bases lay in between. Germline CDR1 is SNHLY and CDR2 is FYNNEI.

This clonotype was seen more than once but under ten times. CDR3 bases: TGTGCCAGCTCACCCCGGGACAGGGGGCCAACTAATGAAAAACTGTTTTTT. Translation gives CASSPRDRGPTNEKLFF. The chain recombines TRBV18 with TRBJ1-4; 12 nucleotides agree with TRBD1. This CDR3 is 17 amino acids long. Germline V gene sequence: CDR1 KGHSH, CDR2 LQKENI. J gave up 0 bases and V 3 bases, and 2 bases lay outside the gene matches. Based on the CDR3 plus reference TRBV18 and TRBJ1-4, the full variable domain is NAGVMQNPRHLVRRRGQEARLRCSPMKGHSHVYWYRQLPEEGLKFMVYLQKENIIDESGMPKERFSAEFPKEGPSILRIQQVVRGDSAAYFCASSPRDRGPTNEKLFFGSGTQLSVL.

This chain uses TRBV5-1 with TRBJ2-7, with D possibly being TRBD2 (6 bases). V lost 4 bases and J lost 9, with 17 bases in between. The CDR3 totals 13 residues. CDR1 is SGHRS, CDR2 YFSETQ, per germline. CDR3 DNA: TGCGCCAGCAGCGGGGTGGGTAGCGGTGTGCAGTACTTC. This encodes CASSGVGSGVQYF.

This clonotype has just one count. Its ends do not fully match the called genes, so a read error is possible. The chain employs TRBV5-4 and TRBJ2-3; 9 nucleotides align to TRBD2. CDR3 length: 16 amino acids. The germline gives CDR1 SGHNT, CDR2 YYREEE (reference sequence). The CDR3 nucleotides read TGTACCAGCAGCTTGGCGGGCGGGAGGGCGTCAGATACGCAGTATTTT. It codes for CTSSLAGGRASDTQYF.

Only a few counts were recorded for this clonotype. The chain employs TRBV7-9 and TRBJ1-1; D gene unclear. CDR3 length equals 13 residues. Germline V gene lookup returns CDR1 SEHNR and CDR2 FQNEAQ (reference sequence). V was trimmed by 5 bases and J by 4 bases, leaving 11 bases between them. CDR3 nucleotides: TGTGCCAGCAGCCCACAGTACCCCACTGAAGCTTTCTTT. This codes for CASSPQYPTEAFF.

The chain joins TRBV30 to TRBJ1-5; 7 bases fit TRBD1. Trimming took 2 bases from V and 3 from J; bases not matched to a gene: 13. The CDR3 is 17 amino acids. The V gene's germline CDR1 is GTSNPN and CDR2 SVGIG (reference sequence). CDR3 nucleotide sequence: TGTGCCTGGAGTATGGAGGGGGCCCCGAGGTCCAATCAGCCCCAGCATTTT. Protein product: CAWSMEGAPRSNQPQHF.

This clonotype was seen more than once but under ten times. The CDR3 DNA reads as TGTGCCTGGAGTGTGTATGTGGATGAAGCTTTCTTT. This gives the protein CAWSVYVDEAFF. The chain uses TRBV30 and TRBJ1-1; D is uncertain. The CDR3 loop spans 12 amino acids. Germline V gene data show CDR1 as GTSNPN and CDR2 as SVGIG (reference sequence). V was cut by 0 bases and J by 7 bases, with 9 bases left in between.

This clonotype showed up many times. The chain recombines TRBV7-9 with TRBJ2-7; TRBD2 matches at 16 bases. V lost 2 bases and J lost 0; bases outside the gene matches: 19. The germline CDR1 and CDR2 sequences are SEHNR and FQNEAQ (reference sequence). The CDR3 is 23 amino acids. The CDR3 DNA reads TGTGCCAGCAGCTTATTGGACGGCGCAGTGAGGGGACTAGCGGGAGGGATCTCCTACGAGCAGTACTTC. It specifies CASSLLDGAVRGLAGGISYEQYF. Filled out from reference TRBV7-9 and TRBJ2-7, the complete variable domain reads DTGVSQNPRHKITKRGQNVTFRCDPISEHNRLYWYRQTLGQGPEFLTYFQNEAQLEKSRLLSDRFSAERPKGSFSTLEIQRTEQGDSAMYLCASSLLDGAVRGLAGGISYEQYFGPGTRLTVT.

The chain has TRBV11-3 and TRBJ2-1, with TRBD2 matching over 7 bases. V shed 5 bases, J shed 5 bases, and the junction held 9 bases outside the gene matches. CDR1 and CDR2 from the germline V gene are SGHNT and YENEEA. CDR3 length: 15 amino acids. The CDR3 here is CASSLTGGLDNEQFF. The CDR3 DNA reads TGTGCCAGCAGCCTAACGGGGGGACTTGACAATGAGCAGTTCTTC.

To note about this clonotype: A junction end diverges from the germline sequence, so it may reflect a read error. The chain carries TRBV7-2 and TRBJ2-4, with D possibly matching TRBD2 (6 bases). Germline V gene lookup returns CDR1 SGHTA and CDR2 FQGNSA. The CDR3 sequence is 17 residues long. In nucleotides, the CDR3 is TGCGCCAGCAGCCAAGATGCAGGCGGAGGGGCAAAAAACATTCAGTACTTC. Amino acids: CASSQDAGGGAKNIQYF. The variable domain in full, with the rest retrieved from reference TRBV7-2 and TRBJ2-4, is GAGVSQSPSNKVTEKGKDVELRCDPISGHTALYWYRQSLGQGLEFLIYFQGNSAPDKSGLPSDRFSAERTGGSVSTLTIQRTQQEDSAVYLCASSQDAGGGAKNIQYFGAGTRLSVL.

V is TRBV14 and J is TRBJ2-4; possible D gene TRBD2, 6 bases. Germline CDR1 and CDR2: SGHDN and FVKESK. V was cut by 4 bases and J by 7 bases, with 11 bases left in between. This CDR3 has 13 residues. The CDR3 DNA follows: TGTGCCAGCAGCCCGGGGACTTTGAACATTCAGTACTTC. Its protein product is CASSPGTLNIQYF. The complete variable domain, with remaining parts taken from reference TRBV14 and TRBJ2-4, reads EAGVTQFPSHSVIEKGQTVTLRCDPISGHDNLYWYRRVMGKEIKFLLHFVKESKQDESGMPNNRFLAERTGGTYSTLKVQPAELEDSGVYFCASSPGTLNIQYFGAGTRLSVL.

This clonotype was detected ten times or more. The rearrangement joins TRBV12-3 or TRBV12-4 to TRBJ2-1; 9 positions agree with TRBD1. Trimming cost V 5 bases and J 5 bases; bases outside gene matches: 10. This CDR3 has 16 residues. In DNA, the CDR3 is TGTGCCAGCAGTATACTACAGGGGGCGGTCGACAATGAGCAGTTCTTC. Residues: CASSILQGAVDNEQFF.

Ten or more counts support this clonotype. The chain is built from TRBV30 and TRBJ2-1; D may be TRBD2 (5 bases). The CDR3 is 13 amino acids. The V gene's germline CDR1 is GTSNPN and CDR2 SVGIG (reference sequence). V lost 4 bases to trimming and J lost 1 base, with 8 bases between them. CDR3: CAWTSGSYNEQFF. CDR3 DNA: TGTGCCTGGACCTCGGGGTCCTACAATGAGCAGTTCTTC.

CDR3 loop: CASSLTRGGTYEQYF. CDR3 sequence (DNA): TGTGCCAGCAGTCTAACTAGAGGGGGGACCTACGAGCAGTACTTC. This sequence joins TRBV28 and TRBJ2-7, with D possibly being TRBD1 or TRBD2 (6 bases each). There are 15 residues in the CDR3. Germline lookup yields CDR1 MDHEN and CDR2 SYDVKM. Deletions cut 5 bases from V and 2 bases from J, with 16 bases between.

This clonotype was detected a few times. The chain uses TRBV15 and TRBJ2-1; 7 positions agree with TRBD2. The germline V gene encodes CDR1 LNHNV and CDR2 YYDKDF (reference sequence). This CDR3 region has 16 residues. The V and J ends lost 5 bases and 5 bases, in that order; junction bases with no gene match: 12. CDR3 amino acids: CATSSSGTAPNNEQFF. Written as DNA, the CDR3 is TGTGCCACCAGCTCCAGCGGGACTGCCCCTAACAATGAGCAGTTCTTC.

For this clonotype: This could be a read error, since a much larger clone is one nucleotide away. The DNA of the CDR3 is TGTGCCAGCAGCGCCCACAGGTCGAGCTCCTACAATGAGCAGTCCTTC. This codes for CASSAHRSSSYNEQSF. This chain uses TRBV11-2 with TRBJ2-1; D is perhaps TRBD1 (5 bases). The CDR3 runs to 16 residues. Per germline, CDR1 SGHAT and CDR2 FQNNGV.

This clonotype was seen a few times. Here the CDR3 DNA reads TGTGCCAGTTGCCTGGAAGGGAACACTGAAGCTTTCTTT. It codes for CASCLEGNTEAFF. The rearrangement joins TRBV19 to TRBJ1-1, with D uncertain. The CDR3 sequence is 13 residues long. The germline gives CDR1 LNHDA, CDR2 SQIVND (reference sequence). Trimming cost V 8 bases and J 1 base, with 11 bases left between them.

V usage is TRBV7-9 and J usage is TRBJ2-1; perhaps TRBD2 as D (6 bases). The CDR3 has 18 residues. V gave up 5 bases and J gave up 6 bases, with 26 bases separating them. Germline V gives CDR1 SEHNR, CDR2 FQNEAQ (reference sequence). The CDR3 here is CASSPYLTGGNEGNEQFF. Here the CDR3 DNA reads TGTGCCAGCAGCCCTTATCTGACTGGCGGGAATGAGGGCAATGAGCAGTTCTTC.

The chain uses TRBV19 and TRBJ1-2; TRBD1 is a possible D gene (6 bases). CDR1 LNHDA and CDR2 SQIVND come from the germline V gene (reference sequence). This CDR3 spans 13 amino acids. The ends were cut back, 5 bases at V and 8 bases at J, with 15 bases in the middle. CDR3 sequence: CASSPGGARGYTF. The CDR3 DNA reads TGTGCCAGTAGTCCCGGGGGGGCGCGAGGCTACACCTTC.

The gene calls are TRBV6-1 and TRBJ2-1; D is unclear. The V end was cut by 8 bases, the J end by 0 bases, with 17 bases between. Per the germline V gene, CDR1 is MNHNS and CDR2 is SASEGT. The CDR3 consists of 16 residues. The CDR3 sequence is CASLPPSGHSYNEQFF. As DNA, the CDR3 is TGTGCCAGCTTACCCCCTTCCGGCCACTCCTACAATGAGCAGTTCTTC.